This is a list of T cell receptor beta chains from one sample in a study of T-cell reconstitution after alpha-beta-depleted transplantation in children. One entry per CDR3 protein results from TCRdb running MiXCR on the PCR reads. The sample holds about 420,000 distinct CDR3 sequences, approximately 10% seen once. Sample: PBMCs from the stem cell graft donor, taken from the stem cell graft. Every receptor here comes from a human donor who donated a stem cell graft to a child with acute myeloid leukemia. The CDR3 runs from the conserved cysteine through the conserved F or W. The D gene is left open where the match is weak. Size tells how often a clone was seen (once, few, many) or the class of an expanded clone, and some rows leave it out.

d_gene | j_gene | v_gene | abundance | len | CDR3aa | CDR3nt
NA | TRBJ2-7 | TRBV12-3/TRBV12-4 | NA | 12 | CASSFRYYEQYF | TGTGCCAGCAGTTTCAGGTACTACGAGCAGTACTTC
NA | TRBJ2-5 | TRBV7-9 | NA | 14 | CASSPRQFTETQYF | TGTGCCAGCAGTCCCCGACAGTTTACGGAGACCCAGTACTTC
NA | TRBJ2-2 | TRBV12-3/TRBV12-4 | many | 15 | CASRTGTQGSGELFF | TGTGCCAGCAGAACCGGGACCCAGGGTTCCGGGGAGCTGTTTTTT
NA | TRBJ2-2 | TRBV19 | NA | 15 | CASSIGRTNTGELFF | TGTGCCAGTAGTATAGGACGGACGAACACCGGGGAGCTGTTTTTT
TRBD1 | TRBJ1-2 | TRBV27 | few | 17 | CASSLSGTEAFRYGYTF | TGTGCCAGCAGTTTGTCCGGGACAGAGGCGTTTAGGTATGGCTACACCTTC
NA | TRBJ2-7 | TRBV5-6 | few | 13 | CASSFVASYEQYF | TGTGCCAGCAGCTTCGTCGCATCCTACGAGCAGTACTTC
TRBD1 | TRBJ1-4 | TRBV30 | NA | 15 | CAWSGPGTGDEKLFF | TGTGCCTGGAGTGGACCCGGGACAGGGGATGAAAAACTGTTTTTT
NA | TRBJ1-1 | TRBV6-5 | few | 14 | CASSYDPDNTEAFF | TGTGCCAGCAGTTACGACCCTGATAACACTGAAGCTTTCTTT
TRBD2 | TRBJ2-5 | TRBV6-1 | few | 14 | CASINSGVDETQYF | TGTGCCAGCATCAACAGCGGGGTCGACGAGACCCAGTACTTC
NA | TRBJ1-5 | TRBV7-2 | many | 13 | CASSISRDQPQHF | TGTGCCAGCAGCATCTCACGAGATCAGCCCCAGCATTTT
NA | TRBJ2-1 | TRBV2 | many | 15 | CASSPSPRGGDEQFF | TGTGCCAGCAGCCCAAGCCCCAGGGGGGGAGATGAGCAGTTCTTC
TRBD2 | TRBJ2-5 | TRBV16 | NA | 16 | CARGSRPGLASETQYF | TGTGCCAGGGGCTCAAGGCCGGGACTAGCCTCGGAGACCCAGTACTTC
NA | TRBJ2-1 | TRBV5-1 | NA | 13 | CASSFAPSAEQFF | TGCGCCAGCAGCTTTGCCCCGTCGGCTGAGCAGTTCTTC
NA | TRBJ1-2 | TRBV3-1 | many | 14 | CASSQDAGQDGYTF | TGTGCCAGCAGCCAAGATGCAGGGCAGGATGGCTACACCTTC
NA | TRBJ2-3 | TRBV5-1 | many | 13 | CASSLDREGTQYF | TGCGCCAGCAGCTTGGACAGGGAGGGTACGCAGTATTTT
TRBD1 | TRBJ2-5 | TRBV18 | NA | 16 | CASSNGQGRRQETQYF | TGTGCCAGCTCAAACGGACAGGGGAGACGCCAAGAGACCCAGTACTTC
NA | TRBJ1-1 | TRBV29-1 | few | 15 | CSVPGLGRGNTEAFF | TGCAGCGTCCCGGGACTCGGGAGGGGGAACACTGAAGCTTTCTTT
TRBD2 | TRBJ2-3 | TRBV5-1 | few | 14 | CASGSGSATDTQYF | TGCGCCAGCGGAAGCGGGAGTGCGACAGATACGCAGTATTTT
NA | TRBJ2-7 | TRBV6-2/TRBV6-3 | many | 11 | CASSNFYEQYF | TGTGCCAGCAGTAACTTTTACGAGCAGTACTTC
NA | TRBJ2-7 | TRBV4-1 | NA | 14 | CASSKTVLAYEQYF | TGCGCCAGCAGCAAAACGGTACTAGCCTACGAGCAGTACTTC
NA | TRBJ2-7 | TRBV20-1 | NA | 13 | CSARDGGTYEQYF | TGCAGTGCTAGAGATGGCGGGACCTACGAGCAGTACTTC
NA | TRBJ1-1 | TRBV10-3 | NA | 15 | CAISESTGTNTEAFF | TGTGCCATCAGTGAGTCCACAGGGACGAACACTGAAGCTTTCTTT
NA | TRBJ2-3 | TRBV6-2/TRBV6-3 | NA | 12 | CASSYSPRDFYF | TGTGCCAGCAGTTATTCACCGCGGGACTTCTATTTT